This entry lists 25 T cell receptor beta chains sequenced from one sample in a study of blood T cell repertoires in COVID-19. Only in-frame clones appear in the TCRdb table, and some are missing; sequencing was by immunoSEQ multiplex PCR. The sample yields about 490,000 clones, 75% to 90% seen once. Specimen: peripheral blood. The receptors come from a human donor in a cohort sampled during active COVID-19.

The chain joins TRBV11-1 to TRBJ2-7, with 9 nucleotides matching TRBD1. Unmatched junction bases numbered 9, after V lost 4 bases and J lost 2 bases. The CDR3 is 16 residues long. Germline assignment: CDR1 SGHAT and CDR2 FQDESV (reference sequence). The CDR3 DNA follows: TGTGCCAGCAGCTCACCCTCCGGGACAGGGACCTACGAGCAGTACTTC. Translated, it gives CASSSPSGTGTYEQYF.

The chain is built from TRBV3-1 (or the pseudogene TRBV3-2) and TRBJ2-5; TRBD1 aligns across 9 bases. The CDR3 spans 15 residues. J gave up 5 bases and V 1 base, and 5 bases lay outside the gene matches. Per the germline V gene, CDR1 is LGHDT and CDR2 is YNNKEL (reference sequence). CDR3 residues: CASSQARQGGETQYF. The CDR3 bases are TGTGCCAGCAGCCAAGCCAGACAGGGGGGTGAGACCCAGTACTTC.

This sequence joins TRBV19 and TRBJ1-5; 10 bases agree with TRBD1. Germline lookup yields CDR1 LNHDA and CDR2 SQIVND (reference sequence). The junction had 7 bases not matched to a gene; V was cut back by 6 bases and J by 2 bases. The CDR3 is 16 amino acids. The CDR3 bases are TGTGCCAGTAGGACGACAGGGGGCGTAGGCAATCAGCCCCAGCATTTT. Translation: CASRTTGGVGNQPQHF.

The CDR3: CASSLLAEKNTGELFF. DNA for the CDR3: TGTGCCAGCAGTTTACTAGCGGAAAAAAACACCGGGGAGCTGTTTTTT. V and J are TRBV27 and TRBJ2-2; 7 nucleotides line up with TRBD2. The CDR3 spans 16 residues. Germline CDR1 reads MNHEY; CDR2 reads SMNVEV (reference sequence). J was trimmed by 2 bases and V by 2 bases; bases with no gene match: 5.

The chain carries TRBV6-5 and TRBJ1-5; 12 bases map to TRBD1. V gave up 6 bases and J gave up 6 bases; unmatched junction bases: 3. Germline-derived CDR1 and CDR2 are MNHEY and SVGAGI. This CDR3 is built from 14 residues. CDR3 DNA sequence: TGTGCCAGCAGGGGACAGGGGGCATCTCAGCCCCAGCATTTT. As protein: CASRGQGASQPQHF.

This chain uses TRBV5-1 with TRBJ1-1; 12 bases fit TRBD1. CDR1 is SGHRS, CDR2 YFSETQ, per germline. The V and J ends lost 4 bases and 1 base, in that order; junction bases with no gene match: 5. The CDR3 loop spans 16 amino acids. The CDR3 region has the DNA TGCGCCAGCAGCCTCCCGGGACAGGGGGCGAACACTGAAGCTTTCTTT. It codes for CASSLPGQGANTEAFF.

This clone was recorded only once. The gene calls are TRBV9 and TRBJ2-5; 9 nucleotides agree with TRBD2. This CDR3 region has 15 residues. J was trimmed by 5 bases and V by 0 bases; bases with no gene match: 5. The germline gives CDR1 SGDLS, CDR2 YYNGEE. The CDR3 sequence is CASSVGVAGDETQYF. The CDR3 coding sequence is TGTGCCAGCAGCGTAGGAGTAGCGGGAGATGAGACCCAGTACTTC.

Only one count was recorded for this clone. The chain combines TRBV19 with TRBJ2-2, with 8 positions matching TRBD2. V was pared by 5 bases and J by 1 base, with 12 bases of the junction left unmatched. In germline, CDR1 is LNHDA, CDR2 SQIVND (reference sequence). The CDR3 has 18 residues. CDR3 sequence (DNA): TGTGCCAGTAGTTTCTCGCGGGAGGATCTAATGAACACCGGGGAGCTGTTTTTT. This codes for CASSFSREDLMNTGELFF.

The CDR3 region has the DNA TGCGCCAGCAGACCCCGTTTTGGACAGGCTACCCACTACGAGCAGTACTTC. This codes for CASRPRFGQATHYEQYF. The rearrangement joins TRBV5-1 to TRBJ2-7; 7 nucleotides match TRBD1. The J segment lost 3 bases and the V segment lost 5 bases, leaving 17 bases of the junction unmatched. Per germline, CDR1 SGHRS and CDR2 YFSETQ. The CDR3 extends over 17 amino acids.

This clone came up once. At the DNA level, this CDR3 is encoded by other sequences in the same sample as well. This sequence joins TRBV18 and TRBJ1-1; maybe TRBD1 (5 bases). The CDR3 has 15 amino acids. V was cut by 3 bases and J by 1 base, with 12 bases left in between. Germline V gene lookup returns CDR1 KGHSH and CDR2 LQKENI. This CDR3 is CASSPPQGRNTEAFF. The CDR3 DNA reads as TGTGCCAGCTCACCTCCGCAGGGCAGGAACACTGAAGCTTTCTTT.

The chain has TRBV30 and TRBJ2-4; TRBD2 agrees at 7 bases. The germline gives CDR1 GTSNPN, CDR2 SVGIG (reference sequence). CDR3 size: 17 residues. CDR3 bases: TGTGCTTTCACCCCCGAGTGGGGGAGGGTTGACAAAAACATTCAGTACTTC. Protein sequence: CAFTPEWGRVDKNIQYF. The full variable domain, in which reference TRBV30 and TRBJ2-4 provide the parts outside the CDR3, is SQTIHQWPATLVQPVGSPLSLECTVEGTSNPNLYWYRQAAGRGLQLLFYSVGIGQISSEVPQNLSASRPQDRQFILSSKKLLLSDSGFYLCAFTPEWGRVDKNIQYFGAGTRLSVL.

The J gene is TRBJ1-2, the V gene TRBV9; 7 nucleotides match TRBD1. CDR1 is SGDLS, CDR2 YYNGEE, per germline. The CDR3 loop spans 19 amino acids. The junction had 20 bases not matched to a gene; V was cut back by 3 bases and J by 3 bases. The CDR3 region has the DNA TGTGCCAGCAGCGCGTCTTCAGGGGGTGATAAGCAGGTTGACTATGGCTACACCTTC. This sequence encodes CASSASSGGDKQVDYGYTF.

The count of this clone is one. V gene TRBV4-2 combines with J gene TRBJ2-2; D gene uncertain. The germline V and J ends were trimmed by 0 bases and 5 bases, with 7 bases remaining between them. The CDR3 consists of 14 residues. CDR1 is LGHNA and CDR2 is YNFKEQ in the germline V gene. Here the CDR3 DNA reads TGTGCCAGCAGCCAAGATAGCCTAACCGGGGAGCTGTTTTTT. It translates to CASSQDSLTGELFF.

The V and J genes are TRBV29-1 and TRBJ2-7; 8 nucleotides align to TRBD2. Trimming removed 3 bases from V and 0 bases from J; junction bases left unmatched: 7. Germline V CDR1 and CDR2: SQVTM, ANQGSEA. The CDR3 spans 15 residues. The CDR3 region has the DNA TGCAGCGTTGAGGGGGGACTAGGAGCCTCCTACGAGCAGTACTTC. Its protein is CSVEGGLGASYEQYF.

The chain couples TRBV23-1 to TRBJ2-4, with D perhaps matching TRBD1 (6 bases). TRBV23-1 has ORF status, its function being uncertain. This CDR3 spans 18 amino acids. Trimming shortened V by 2 bases and J by 2 bases, and 19 bases separated the two germline ends. CDR3 coding DNA: TGCGCCAGCAGTCAACTACAGGGAAGGAAAGGGTCCAAAAACATTCAGTACTTC. Its protein is CASSQLQGRKGSKNIQYF.

This rearrangement joins TRBV7-2 to TRBJ2-7; 8 nucleotides match TRBD1. Germline assignment: CDR1 SGHTA and CDR2 FQGNSA. The CDR3 has 16 residues. With V trimmed by 2 bases and J by 2 bases, 8 bases remained unmatched. Here the CDR3 reads CASSLILGQVPYEQYF. The CDR3 region has the DNA TGTGCCAGCAGCTTAATTTTGGGACAGGTACCCTACGAGCAGTACTTC.

The chain links TRBV11-3 to TRBJ2-3; 12 nucleotides line up with TRBD2. CDR3 length: 15 amino acids. The junction had 3 bases not matched to a gene; V was cut back by 5 bases and J by 3 bases. Germline CDR1 and CDR2: SGHNT and YENEEA. The CDR3 region has the DNA TGTGCCAGCAGCCCAGGGACTAGCGGGACAGATACGCAGTATTTT. Its translation: CASSPGTSGTDTQYF.

The J gene is TRBJ1-5, the V gene TRBV25-1, with 7 nucleotides matching TRBD1. The germline gives CDR1 MGHDK, CDR2 SYGVNS. This CDR3 is built from 14 residues. Unmatched junction bases numbered 6, after V lost 4 bases and J lost 6 bases. The DNA of the CDR3 is TGTGCCAGCAGTGCACAGGGGAGTGGTCAGCCCCAGCATTTT. This codes for CASSAQGSGQPQHF.

The rearrangement uses TRBV5-6 and TRBJ1-5; the D gene is possibly TRBD1 (5 bases). Trimming took off 2 bases at V and 0 bases at J, with 12 bases between the two ends. Germline V lookup: CDR1 SGHDT, CDR2 YYEEEE. CDR3 length: 16 residues. CDR3 bases: TGTGCCAGCAGCTTAAGACAGATCAATAGCAATCAGCCCCAGCATTTT. Amino acid sequence: CASSLRQINSNQPQHF.

Here the CDR3 DNA reads TGTGCCTGGAGTGTAAGTTTGAGACTGGGAGAAGAGACCCAGTACTTC. Translation gives CAWSVSLRLGEETQYF. The chain employs TRBV30 and TRBJ2-5; a possible D gene is TRBD2 (5 bases). Between the trimmed V and J ends, which lost 0 bases and 3 bases, there was a span of 17 bases. The CDR3 consists of 16 residues. Looked up from germline, CDR1 is GTSNPN and CDR2 is SVGIG (reference sequence).

The chain is built from TRBV14 and TRBJ2-5, with 12 bases lining up with TRBD1. The CDR3 length is 17 residues. The junction had 8 bases not matched to a gene; V was cut back by 0 bases and J by 6 bases. CDR1 and CDR2 (germline): SGHDN, FVKESK. The CDR3 is CASSQDKWDRGLKTQYF. For the CDR3, the DNA is TGTGCCAGCAGCCAAGATAAATGGGACAGGGGGCTAAAGACCCAGTACTTC.

To note about this clone: The same CDR3 arises from other DNA sequences in this sample as well. The rearrangement joins TRBV7-3 to TRBJ2-2; 7 nucleotides line up with TRBD1. The CDR3 totals 14 residues. After removal of 5 bases from V and 4 bases from J, the junction contained 4 bases not matched to a gene. Germline assignment: CDR1 SGHTA and CDR2 FQGTGA. CDR3 DNA: TGTGCCAGCAGCCCGCCAGGGGGCACCGGGGAGCTGTTTTTT. It yields the protein CASSPPGGTGELFF.

This clone was seen a single time. The rearrangement links TRBV14 to TRBJ2-7; D gene unclear. Per the germline V gene, CDR1 is SGHDN and CDR2 is FVKESK. CDR3 length equals 13 residues. Trimming left V 3 bases short and J 7 bases short, with 13 bases between. The CDR3, as DNA: TGTGCCAGCAGCCAGGTCTTCGTCGGGGAGCAGTACTTC. Protein: CASSQVFVGEQYF.

V usage is TRBV4-3 and J usage is TRBJ2-1; a possible D gene is TRBD1 (6 bases). Germline CDR1 is LGHNA and CDR2 is YSLEER. Trimming stripped 4 bases from V and 4 bases from J, with 17 bases between. The CDR3 contains 16 residues. The CDR3 spells CASSPSEGTYYNEQFF. CDR3 coding DNA: TGCGCCAGCAGCCCCTCGGAAGGGACATATTACAATGAGCAGTTCTTC.

The rearrangement joins TRBV4-1 to TRBJ1-5, with 9 bases matching TRBD1. Trimming at V came to 0 bases and at J to 6 bases, leaving 15 bases not matched to a gene. The CDR3 covers 19 residues. The V gene's germline CDR1 is MGHRA and CDR2 YSYEKL. CDR3 in DNA: TGCGCCAGCAGCCAAGAGGTCGGGACAGGGTCCCTTAGTCGTCAGCCCCAGCATTTT. This encodes CASSQEVGTGSLSRQPQHF.